Listed below are T cell receptor beta chains from one sample, sequenced in a study of beta chain features in type 1 diabetes. Method: immunoSEQ multiplex PCR; TCRdb's copy keeps in-frame clones and lacks some. The profile shows more than 250,000 clones, about 20% of them singletons. Material for sequencing was naive CD4+ T cells from blood. The receptors stem from a woman in her 40s with type 1 diabetes. Both conserved end residues are part of each CDR3. A D gene is named only where the DNA matches it firmly. Expanded clones get a size class; other rows say once, few or many, or leave the size out.

j_call | clone_size | v_call | d_call | cdr3_nt | cdr3_aa
TRBJ1-2 | - | TRBV5-4 | TRBD1 | TGTGCCAGCAGCGGAGAACACAGGGGGAACTATGGCTACACCTTC | CASSGEHRGNYGYTF
TRBJ2-2 | - | TRBV7-2 | TRBD1 | TGTGCCAGCAGCCCGTTGACAGGGATCGGGGAGCTGTTTTTT | CASSPLTGIGELFF
TRBJ1-2 | - | TRBV28 | TRBD1 | TGTGCCAGCAGTTCCCTACAGGGGGCGCGGAACTATGGCTACACCTTC | CASSSLQGARNYGYTF
TRBJ2-1 | - | TRBV7-3 | TRBD2 | TGTGCCAGCAGCCTCGGACTAGCGGATTACAATGAGCAGTTCTTC | CASSLGLADYNEQFF
TRBJ2-6 | few | TRBV29-1 | - | TGCAGCGTTGAGTCGAGCGGGGCCAACGTCCTGACTTTC | CSVESSGANVLTF
TRBJ1-1 | - | TRBV30 | TRBD1 | TGTGCCTCCAACAGGGGGAACACTGAAGCTTTCTTT | CASNRGNTEAFF
TRBJ2-5 | few | TRBV6-5 | TRBD2 | TGTGCCAGCAGAGTAGCGGGGGGGCGGGAGACCCAGTACTTC | CASRVAGGRETQYF
TRBJ1-1 | few | TRBV7-9 | - | TGTGCCAGCAGCTGGGGGGGATCCACTGAAGCTTTCTTT | CASSWGGSTEAFF
TRBJ1-6 | - | TRBV19 | TRBD1 | TGTGCCAGTAAGGAAGGGACAGGGGTTTCACCCCTCCACTTT | CASKEGTGVSPLHF
TRBJ2-7 | few | TRBV9 | TRBD1 | TGTGCCAGCAGCGTAACAGGGGGACCTTGGGAGCAGTACTTC | CASSVTGGPWEQYF
TRBJ1-5 | few | TRBV15 | - | TGTGCCACCAGCACCGGGGAGGGGTATCAGCCCCAGCATTTT | CATSTGEGYQPQHF
TRBJ2-2 | few | TRBV28 | - | TGTGCCAGCACCCCAACCGGACAGCCCGGGGAGCTGTTTTTT | CASTPTGQPGELFF
TRBJ2-7 | - | TRBV11-1 | TRBD2 | TGTGCCAGCAGTCGTGCGGGAGGGCCCGACGAGCAGTACTTC | CASSRAGGPDEQYF
TRBJ1-2 | - | TRBV28 | - | TGTGCCAGCAGTTCCCAGGGAGGTGGCTACACCTTC | CASSSQGGGYTF
TRBJ2-3 | few | TRBV27 | TRBD1 | TGTGCCAGCAGTCCGGGACAGGTCACAGATACGCAGTATTTT | CASSPGQVTDTQYF
TRBJ2-5 | few | TRBV2 | - | TGTGCCAGCCAAGCGAGGAGTGAGACCCAGTACTTC | CASQARSETQYF
TRBJ2-1 | - | TRBV28 | - | TGTGCCAGCAGTTTATGGGGTACAGGGAGCTCCTACAATGAGCAGTTCTTC | CASSLWGTGSSYNEQFF
TRBJ2-7 | - | TRBV27 | TRBD2 | TGTGCCAGCGGGGAAGCGGGAGGGCCCTACGAGCAGTACTTC | CASGEAGGPYEQYF
TRBJ1-4 | - | TRBV4-3 | - | TGCGCCAGTCCTTCGGCGGAACTGTTTTTT | CASPSAELFF
TRBJ1-5 | - | TRBV9 | TRBD1 | TGTGCCAGCAGCGTAGGCGACAGGGAAAACCAGCCCCAGCATTTT | CASSVGDRENQPQHF
TRBJ2-7 | few | TRBV19 | TRBD1 | TGTGCCAGTAGTGGCCGGGACAGGGGCTACGAGCAGTACTTC | CASSGRDRGYEQYF
TRBJ1-5 | few | TRBV5-1 | TRBD1 | TGCGCCAGCAGCTTGGCGGGACAGGCTAATCAGCCCCAGCATTTT | CASSLAGQANQPQHF
TRBJ2-5 | few | TRBV4-3 | - | TGCGCCAGCAGCCAAGAGGGGCTCCAAGAGACCCAGTACTTC | CASSQEGLQETQYF
TRBJ2-7 | - | TRBV29-1 | - | TGCAGCGTTGACAGGGGATTGTCCTACGAGCAGTACTTC | CSVDRGLSYEQYF
TRBJ1-1 | once | TRBV20-1 | - | TGCAGTGCTAGGGAGGCTGAAGCTTTCTTT | CSAREAEAFF
TRBJ2-1 | - | TRBV27 | TRBD2 | TGTGCCAGCAATCCAAACAGACAGTCGACTAGCGGGAGACACAATGAGCAGTTCTTC | CASNPNRQSTSGRHNEQFF
TRBJ2-5 | - | TRBV5-6 | TRBD2 | TGTGCCAGCAGCTTACTAGCGGGAGGGCAAGAGACCCAGTACTTC | CASSLLAGGQETQYF
TRBJ2-7 | few | TRBV28 | TRBD1 | TGTGCCAGCAGTTCTTCAGACAGGGTCTCCTACGAGCAGTACTTC | CASSSSDRVSYEQYF